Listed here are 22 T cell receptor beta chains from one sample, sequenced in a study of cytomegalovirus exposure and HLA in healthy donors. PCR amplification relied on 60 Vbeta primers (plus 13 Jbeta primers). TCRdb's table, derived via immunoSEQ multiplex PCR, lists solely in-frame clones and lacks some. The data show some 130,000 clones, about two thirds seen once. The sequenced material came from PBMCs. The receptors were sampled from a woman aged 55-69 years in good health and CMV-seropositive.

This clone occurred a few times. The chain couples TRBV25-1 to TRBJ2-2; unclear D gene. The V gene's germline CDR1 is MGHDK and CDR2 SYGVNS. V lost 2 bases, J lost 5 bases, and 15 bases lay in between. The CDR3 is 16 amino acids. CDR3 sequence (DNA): TGTGCCAGCAGTGAAAATAAGCGCCCGACTACCGGGGAGCTGTTTTTT. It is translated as CASSENKRPTTGELFF.

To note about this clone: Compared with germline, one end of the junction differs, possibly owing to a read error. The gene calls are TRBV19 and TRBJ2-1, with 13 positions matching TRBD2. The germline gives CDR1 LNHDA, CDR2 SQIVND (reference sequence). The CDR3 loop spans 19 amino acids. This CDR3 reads CASRNTGTSGTFSCNEQFF. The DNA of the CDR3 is TGTGCCAGTAGGAATACCGGGACTAGCGGGACATTTTCCTGCAATGAGCAGTTCTTC.

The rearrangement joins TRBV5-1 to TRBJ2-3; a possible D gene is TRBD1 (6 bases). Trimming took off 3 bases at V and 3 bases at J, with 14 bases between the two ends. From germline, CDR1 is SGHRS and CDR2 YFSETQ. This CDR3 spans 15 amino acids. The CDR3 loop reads CASSSAGDKTDTQYF. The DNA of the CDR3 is TGCGCCAGCAGCTCGGCAGGGGACAAGACAGATACGCAGTATTTT.

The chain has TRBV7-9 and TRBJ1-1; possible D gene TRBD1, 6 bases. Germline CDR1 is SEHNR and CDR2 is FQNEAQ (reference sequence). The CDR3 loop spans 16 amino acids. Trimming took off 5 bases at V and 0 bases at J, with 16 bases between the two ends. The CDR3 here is CASSGGGFNMNTEAFF. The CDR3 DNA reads TGTGCCAGCAGCGGGGGCGGTTTTAACATGAACACTGAAGCTTTCTTT.

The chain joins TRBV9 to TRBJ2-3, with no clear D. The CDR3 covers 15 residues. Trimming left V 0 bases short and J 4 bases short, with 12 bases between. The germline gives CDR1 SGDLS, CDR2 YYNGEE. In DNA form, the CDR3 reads TGTGCCAGCAGCGTAGCTATTGCTGTCGCAGATACGCAGTATTTT. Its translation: CASSVAIAVADTQYF.

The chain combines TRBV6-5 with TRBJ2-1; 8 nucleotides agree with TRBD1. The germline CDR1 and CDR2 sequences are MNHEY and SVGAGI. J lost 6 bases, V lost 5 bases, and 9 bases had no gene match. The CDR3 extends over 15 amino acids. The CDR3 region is CASSRDRSPGNEQFF. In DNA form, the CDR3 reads TGTGCCAGCAGTCGGGACAGGTCTCCTGGCAATGAGCAGTTCTTC.

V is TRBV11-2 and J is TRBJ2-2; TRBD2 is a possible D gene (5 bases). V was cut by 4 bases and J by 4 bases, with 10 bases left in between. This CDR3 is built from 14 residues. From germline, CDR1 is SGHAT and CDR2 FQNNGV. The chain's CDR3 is CASSWRRGTGELFF. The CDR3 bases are TGTGCCAGCAGCTGGCGACGGGGCACCGGGGAGCTGTTTTTT.

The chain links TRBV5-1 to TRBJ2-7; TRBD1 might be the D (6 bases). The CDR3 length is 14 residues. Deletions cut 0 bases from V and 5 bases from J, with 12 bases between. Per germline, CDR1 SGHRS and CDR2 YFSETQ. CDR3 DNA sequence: TGCGCCAGCAGCTTGGCGAGGGGGATGGACGAGCAGTACTTC. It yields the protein CASSLARGMDEQYF. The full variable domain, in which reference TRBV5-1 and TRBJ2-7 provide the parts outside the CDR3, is KAGVTQTPRYLIKTRGQQVTLSCSPISGHRSVSWYQQTPGQGLQFLFEYFSETQRNKGNFPGRFSGRQFSNSRSEMNVSTLELGDSALYLCASSLARGMDEQYFGPGTRLTVT.

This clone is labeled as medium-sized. The CDR3 DNA sequence: TGTGCCAGCAGCTTGGTGGGCGGGAGCCTTAACGAGCAGTACTTC. Its translation: CASSLVGGSLNEQYF. The V call is TRBV5-6, the J call TRBJ2-7, with 7 bases lining up with TRBD2. In germline, CDR1 is SGHDT, CDR2 YYEEEE. The CDR3 length is 15 residues. Trimming at V came to 0 bases and at J to 5 bases, leaving 8 bases not matched to a gene.

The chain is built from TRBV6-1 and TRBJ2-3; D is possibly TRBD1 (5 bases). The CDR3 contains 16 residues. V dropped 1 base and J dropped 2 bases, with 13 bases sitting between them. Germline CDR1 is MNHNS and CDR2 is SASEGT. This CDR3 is CASSEVRTLNTDTQYF. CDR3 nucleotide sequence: TGTGCCAGCAGTGAAGTCCGGACACTCAACACAGATACGCAGTATTTT.

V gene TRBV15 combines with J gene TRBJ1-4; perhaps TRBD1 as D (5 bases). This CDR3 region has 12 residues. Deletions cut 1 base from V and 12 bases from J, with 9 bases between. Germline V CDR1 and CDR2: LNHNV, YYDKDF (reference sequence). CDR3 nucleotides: TGTGCCACCAGCAGAGCTGGGGGGGAACTGTTTTTT. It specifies CATSRAGGELFF. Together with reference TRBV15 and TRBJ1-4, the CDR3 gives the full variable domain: DAMVIQNPRYQVTQFGKPVTLSCSQTLNHNVMYWYQQKSSQAPKLLFHYYDKDFNNEADTPDNFQSRRPNTSFCFLDIRSPGLGDTAMYLCATSRAGGELFFGSGTQLSVL.

Here the CDR3 DNA reads TGTGCCAGCTTGTCCCGCGTGACAGGGCCCCAAGAGACCCAGTACTTC. Translated, it gives CASLSRVTGPQETQYF. V is TRBV28 and J is TRBJ2-5, with TRBD1 identical over 7 bases. The CDR3 length is 16 residues. Germline loops: CDR1 MDHEN, CDR2 SYDVKM. J lost 1 base, V lost 8 bases, and 13 bases had no gene match.

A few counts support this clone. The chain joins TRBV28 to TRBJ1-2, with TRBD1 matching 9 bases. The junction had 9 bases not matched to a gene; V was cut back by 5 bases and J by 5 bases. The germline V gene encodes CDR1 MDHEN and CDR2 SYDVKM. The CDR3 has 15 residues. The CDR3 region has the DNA TGTGCCAGCAGTACCCGACAGGGGGACGTATATGGCTACACCTTC. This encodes CASSTRQGDVYGYTF.

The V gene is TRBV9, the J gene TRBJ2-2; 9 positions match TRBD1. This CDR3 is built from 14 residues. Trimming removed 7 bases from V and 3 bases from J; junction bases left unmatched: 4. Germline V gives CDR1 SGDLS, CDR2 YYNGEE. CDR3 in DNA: TGTGCCAGCGACAGGACAGGGGACACCGGGGAGCTGTTTTTT. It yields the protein CASDRTGDTGELFF.

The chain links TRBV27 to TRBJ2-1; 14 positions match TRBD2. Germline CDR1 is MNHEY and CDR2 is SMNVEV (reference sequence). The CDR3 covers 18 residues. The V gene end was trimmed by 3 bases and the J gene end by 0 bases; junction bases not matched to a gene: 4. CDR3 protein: CASSFGLAGGSSYNEQFF. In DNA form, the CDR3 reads TGTGCCAGCAGTTTCGGACTAGCGGGAGGAAGCTCCTACAATGAGCAGTTCTTC.

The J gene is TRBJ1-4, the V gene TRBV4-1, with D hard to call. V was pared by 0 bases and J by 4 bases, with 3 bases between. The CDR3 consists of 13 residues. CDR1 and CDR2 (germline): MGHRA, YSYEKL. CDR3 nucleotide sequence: TGCGCCAGCAGCCAAGATAATAATGAAAAACTGTTTTTT. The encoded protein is CASSQDNNEKLFF.

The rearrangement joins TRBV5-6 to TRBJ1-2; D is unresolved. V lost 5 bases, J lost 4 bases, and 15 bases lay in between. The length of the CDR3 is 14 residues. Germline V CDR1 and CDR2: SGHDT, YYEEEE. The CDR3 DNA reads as TGTGCCAGCAGTATGTTTGAGGACTCCTATGGCTACACCTTC. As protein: CASSMFEDSYGYTF.

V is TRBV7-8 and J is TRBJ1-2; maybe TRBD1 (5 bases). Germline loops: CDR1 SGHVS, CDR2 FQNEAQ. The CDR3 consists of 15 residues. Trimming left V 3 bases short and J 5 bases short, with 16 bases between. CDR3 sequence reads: CASSLPGNTGYGYTF. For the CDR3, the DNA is TGTGCCAGCAGCTTGCCAGGGAACACAGGTTATGGCTACACCTTC.

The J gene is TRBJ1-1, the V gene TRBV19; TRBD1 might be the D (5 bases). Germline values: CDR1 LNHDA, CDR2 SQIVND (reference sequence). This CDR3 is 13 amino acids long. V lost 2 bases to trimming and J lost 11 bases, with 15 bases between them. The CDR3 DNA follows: TGTGCCAGTAGTATAATCGGCGGGGGAGAGGCTTTCTTT. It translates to CASSIIGGGEAFF. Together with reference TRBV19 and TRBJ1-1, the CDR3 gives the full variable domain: DGGITQSPKYLFRKEGQNVTLSCEQNLNHDAMYWYRQDPGQGLRLIYYSQIVNDFQKGDIAEGYSVSREKKESFPLTVTSAQKNPTAFYLCASSIIGGGEAFFGQGTRLTVV.

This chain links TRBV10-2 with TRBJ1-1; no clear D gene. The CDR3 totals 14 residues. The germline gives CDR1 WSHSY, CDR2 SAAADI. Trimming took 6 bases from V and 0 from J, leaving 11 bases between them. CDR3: CASSSVQMNTEAFF. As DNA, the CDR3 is TGCGCCAGCAGCAGCGTTCAGATGAACACTGAAGCTTTCTTT.

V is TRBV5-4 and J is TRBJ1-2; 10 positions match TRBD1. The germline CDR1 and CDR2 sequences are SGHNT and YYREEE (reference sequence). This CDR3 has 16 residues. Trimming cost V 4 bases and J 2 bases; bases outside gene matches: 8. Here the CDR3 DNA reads TGTGCCAGCAGCGGATCCGGGACAGGGGTAAACTATGGCTACACCTTC. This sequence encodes CASSGSGTGVNYGYTF.

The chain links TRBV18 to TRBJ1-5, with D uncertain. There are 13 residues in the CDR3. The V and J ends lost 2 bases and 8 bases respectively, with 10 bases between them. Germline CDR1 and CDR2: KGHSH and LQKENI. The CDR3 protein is CASSPGLGEPQHF. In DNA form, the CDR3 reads TGTGCCAGCTCACCAGGACTTGGGGAGCCCCAGCATTTT. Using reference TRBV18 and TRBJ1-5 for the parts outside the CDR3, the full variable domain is NAGVMQNPRHLVRRRGQEARLRCSPMKGHSHVYWYRQLPEEGLKFMVYLQKENIIDESGMPKERFSAEFPKEGPSILRIQQVVRGDSAAYFCASSPGLGEPQHFGDGTRLSIL.